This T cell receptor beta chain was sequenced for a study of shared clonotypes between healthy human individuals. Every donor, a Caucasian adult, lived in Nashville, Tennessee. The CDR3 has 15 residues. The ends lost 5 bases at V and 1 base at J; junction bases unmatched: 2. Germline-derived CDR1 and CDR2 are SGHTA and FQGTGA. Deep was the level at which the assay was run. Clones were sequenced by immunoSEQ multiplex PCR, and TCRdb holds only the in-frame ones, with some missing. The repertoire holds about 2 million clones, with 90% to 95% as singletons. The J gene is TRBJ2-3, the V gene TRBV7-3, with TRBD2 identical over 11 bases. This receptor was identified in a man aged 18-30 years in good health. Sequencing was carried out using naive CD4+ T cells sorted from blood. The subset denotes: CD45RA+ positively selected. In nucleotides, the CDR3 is TGTGCCAGCAGCACGGGACTAGCGGGCACAGATACGCAGTATTTT. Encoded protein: CASSTGLAGTDTQYF. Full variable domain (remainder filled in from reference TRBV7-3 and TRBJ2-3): GAGVSQTPSNKVTEKGKYVELRCDPISGHTALYWYRQSLGQGPEFLIYFQGTGAADDSGLPNDRFFAVRPEGSVSTLKIQRTERGDSAVYLCASSTGLAGTDTQYFGPGTRLTVL.